Listed below are T cell receptor beta chains from one sample, sequenced in a study of T cell repertoires in cytomegalovirus infection. TCRdb analysed the reads with MiXCR anew, one entry per CDR3 protein. The profile shows fewer than 200,000 distinct CDR3 sequences, roughly a fifth of them singletons. The sample comprised PBMCs. The receptors stem from a human donor in good health (CMV status not recorded). Some clones in this sample may be carry-over from other donors' samples. Each CDR3 is given with its conserved first and last residue. The D gene is left open where the match is weak. Size is omitted from some rows. Given values are once, few, many or a class for expanded clones.

TGTGCCAGCAGCAGAATGGGACAGCCCTATGGCTACACCTTC,CASSRMGQPYGYTF,TRBD1,many,TRBJ1-2,TRBV7-8
TGTGCCAGCAGCTTAAGGGGACAAGGCACAGATACGCAGTATTTT,CASSLRGQGTDTQYF,.,.,TRBJ2-3,TRBV7-9
TGCGCCAGCAGCGAGCAGACAGAGTGCGAGCAGTACTTC,CASSEQTECEQYF,.,.,TRBJ2-7,TRBV5-1
TGTGCCAGCAGTTTCTACCTAGGGGGGGGCGACACTGAAGCTTTCTTT,CASSFYLGGGDTEAFF,.,.,TRBJ1-1,TRBV28
TGTGCCAGCAGCGAGGGACAGGGGTCTAAATACAATGAGCAGTTCTTC,CASSEGQGSKYNEQFF,TRBD1,.,TRBJ2-1,TRBV5-5
TGTGCCAGCAGCTATGGACAGGGGGCAAGCAGCTCCTACAATGAGCAGTTCTTC,CASSYGQGASSSYNEQFF,TRBD1,many,TRBJ2-1,TRBV11-1
TGTGCCAGCAGTTCAGCTTACGGGGGGGCAAACTATGGCTACACCTTC,CASSSAYGGANYGYTF,.,.,TRBJ1-2,TRBV28
TGTGCCACCAGCAGGCGGGGGACAGGGAGGAATGAGCAGTTCTTC,CATSRRGTGRNEQFF,TRBD1,.,TRBJ2-1,TRBV15
TGCAGTGCTGAGGTAGCGGGAGGTTCCGGGGAGCTGTTTTTT,CSAEVAGGSGELFF,TRBD2,.,TRBJ2-2,TRBV20-1
TGTGCCAGCAGTTTACCTCAAGAGACCCAGTACTTC,CASSLPQETQYF,.,few,TRBJ2-5,TRBV28
TGTGCCAGCAGAAGGGACAGGAATCAGGATGGCTACACCTTC,CASRRDRNQDGYTF,TRBD1,.,TRBJ1-2,TRBV2
TGCGCCAGCAGCTTCAAGGGACAGCGGAACACTGAAGCTTTCTTT,CASSFKGQRNTEAFF,TRBD1,.,TRBJ1-1,TRBV5-1
TGTGCCAGCAGCTTTAGTTCTGGGCTAGCGGGAGTTGGCGGGGAGCTGTTTTTT,CASSFSSGLAGVGGELFF,TRBD2,many,TRBJ2-2,TRBV7-2
TGTGCCAGCAGTGAACTGATAGGTTCCTACAATGAGCAGTTCTTC,CASSELIGSYNEQFF,.,few,TRBJ2-1,TRBV2
TGTGCCAGCAGCTTTAGCGGGAGGTCCCACGAGCAGTACTTC,CASSFSGRSHEQYF,TRBD2,many,TRBJ2-7,TRBV7-8
TGTGCCAGCAGCTTTCCGGGACAGGGGCTTAGGTCCGGGGAGCTGTTTTTT,CASSFPGQGLRSGELFF,TRBD1,few,TRBJ2-2,TRBV7-2
TGTGCCAGCAGTTTTACCCTGACTAGCGGGGCAAACAATGAGCAGTTCTTC,CASSFTLTSGANNEQFF,TRBD2,few,TRBJ2-1,TRBV2
TGTGCCAGCAGCCCCCTAGATAGCAAGAACACCGGGGAGCTGTTTTTT,CASSPLDSKNTGELFF,.,few,TRBJ2-2,TRBV5-6
TGTGCCAGCAGTTTACTAGGGGCGGGCGGGGAGACCCAGTACTTC,CASSLLGAGGETQYF,.,.,TRBJ2-5,TRBV7-6
TGTGCCAGCTCACCACTACCTCGTATCGGCTCCTACAATGAGCAGTTCTTC,CASSPLPRIGSYNEQFF,.,.,TRBJ2-1,TRBV18
TGCGCCAGCAGCCAAGAGCCGCCCAGACAGTTCACCGGGGAGCTGTTTTTT,CASSQEPPRQFTGELFF,.,.,TRBJ2-2,TRBV4-3
TGTGCCAGCAGTGATCCCGGCACAGGGATAGGTGGCACAGATACGCAGTATTTT,CASSDPGTGIGGTDTQYF,.,few,TRBJ2-3,TRBV6-4
TGTGCCAGCAGCTTCTTTAGCGGGAGGGGAGACAATGAGCAGTTCTTC,CASSFFSGRGDNEQFF,TRBD2,.,TRBJ2-1,TRBV28
TGTGCCAGCACCCCAGGTCATAATTCACCCCTCCACTTT,CASTPGHNSPLHF,.,.,TRBJ1-6,TRBV7-9
TGTGCCAGCAGCCAAGCCGGCGCGGGAGTTAGGGATGAGCAGTTCTTC,CASSQAGAGVRDEQFF,TRBD2,.,TRBJ2-1,TRBV4-2
TGTGCCAGCAGCCCAGGTCGGGTGGGGGATACGCAGTATTTT,CASSPGRVGDTQYF,.,few,TRBJ2-3,TRBV7-2
TGTGCCAGCAGCTTCGGAAGAGAAACTAACTATGGCTACACCTTC,CASSFGRETNYGYTF,.,few,TRBJ1-2,TRBV7-9
TGTGCCAGCAGCTCCCCCGGCAGCCTGAACACTGAAGCTTTCTTT,CASSSPGSLNTEAFF,.,many,TRBJ1-1,TRBV7-9
TGTGCCAGCAGCCAGGACGTGAAGCCAGATACGCAGTATTTT,CASSQDVKPDTQYF,.,many,TRBJ2-3,TRBV7-2
TGTGCCAGCAGCGAGACAGGGGAACTCTATGGCTACACCTTC,CASSETGELYGYTF,TRBD1,.,TRBJ1-2,TRBV7-2
TGTGCCAGCACCCCCAATGGACAGGGCGGTCAGCCCCAGCATTTT,CASTPNGQGGQPQHF,TRBD1,many,TRBJ1-5,TRBV7-2
TGTGCCAGCTCGGTTGGAGGGGCCCTTATGAACACTGAAGCTTTCTTT,CASSVGGALMNTEAFF,.,.,TRBJ1-1,TRBV18
TGTGCCAGCAGCTTAGTACAGGTTACTGAAGCTTTCTTT,CASSLVQVTEAFF,.,.,TRBJ1-1,TRBV11-2
TGTGCCAGCAGCTTGGGGGAGGGACGGAAGAACTATGGCTACACCTTC,CASSLGEGRKNYGYTF,.,many,TRBJ1-2,TRBV7-2
TGTGCCAGCACCTATTCGGGACTAGCGTTGACCGGGGAGCTGTTTTTT,CASTYSGLALTGELFF,TRBD2,many,TRBJ2-2,TRBV6-2/TRBV6-3
TGCGCCAGCAGCCAAGAACTAGCGGGGACAATAGTTACCTCCTACAATGAGCAGTTCTTC,CASSQELAGTIVTSYNEQFF,TRBD2,many,TRBJ2-1,TRBV4-3
TGTGCCAGCAGTGAACTTTCCGGGGGAGAATCACCCCTCCACTTT,CASSELSGGESPLHF,.,many,TRBJ1-6,TRBV6-1